The rows below give T cell receptor beta chains drawn from one sample of a study of blood T cell repertoires in COVID-19. Some clones are missing from TCRdb's copy, which holds only in-frame ones; the method was immunoSEQ multiplex PCR. Of about 370,000 clones in the sample, around 87% were seen once. The sequenced sample consisted of peripheral blood. These receptors all stem from a woman aged 30 to 39 with COVID-19, enrolled during active disease. Each CDR3 is given with its conserved first and last residue. A D gene is named only where the DNA matches it firmly. Clone size is given for some rows only: seen once, a few or many times, or a class if the clone is expanded.

J | D | size | V | DNA | CDR3
TRBJ2-3 | TRBD2 | - | TRBV5-1 | TGCGCCAGCAGCCAAATAGCGGGAGCGGACACAGATACGCAGTATTTT | CASSQIAGADTDTQYF
TRBJ2-7 | - | few | TRBV12-3/TRBV12-4 | TGTGCCAGCAGTTCCGACAAGAACAGCGAGCAGTACTTC | CASSSDKNSEQYF
TRBJ1-1 | - | - | TRBV5-1 | TGCGCCAGCAGCTATGGAGAGGGTACTGAAGCTTTCTTT | CASSYGEGTEAFF
TRBJ2-4 | - | - | TRBV7-2 | TGTGCCAGCAGCCCTCCGATCTCGGGAGTGTCGGACATTCAGTACTTC | CASSPPISGVSDIQYF
TRBJ1-3 | - | - | TRBV25-1 | TGTGCCAGCAGTTACGGGGGGAAAGGAAACACCATATATTTT | CASSYGGKGNTIYF
TRBJ2-7 | TRBD1 | - | TRBV24-1 | TGTGCCACCAGTGACCCCCGGACAGGGGGCTACGAGCAGTACTTC | CATSDPRTGGYEQYF
TRBJ2-7 | - | - | TRBV20-1 | TGCAGTGCTGTGGGCAGCTACGAGCAGTACTTC | CSAVGSYEQYF
TRBJ2-1 | - | once | TRBV28 | TGTGCCAGCAGTTTGGGCCCACCATCCTACAATGAGCAGTTCTTC | CASSLGPPSYNEQFF
TRBJ2-3 | TRBD2 | - | TRBV29-1 | TGCAGCGTTGCGAGGCTAGCGGGAGAGGTGGCAGATACGCAGTATTTT | CSVARLAGEVADTQYF
TRBJ1-6 | TRBD1 | - | TRBV5-4 | TGTGCCAGCAGCGAGAGGACAGGGAGTAATTCACCCCTCCACTTT | CASSERTGSNSPLHF
TRBJ2-7 | - | - | TRBV19 | TGTGCCAGTAGTACGAGTAATTCCTACGAGCAGTACTTC | CASSTSNSYEQYF
TRBJ2-1 | TRBD2 | - | TRBV13 | TGTGCCAGCAGCTCCACCTATAGACTAGCGGAGTACAATGAGCAGTTCTTC | CASSSTYRLAEYNEQFF
TRBJ2-1 | - | - | TRBV6-5 | TGTGCCAGCAGTTTTGACAGCTATTGGGAGCAGTTCTTC | CASSFDSYWEQFF
TRBJ1-6 | TRBD1 | few | TRBV7-2 | TGTGCCAGCAGCTCGGACAGGGGTGGCAATTCACCCCTCCACTTT | CASSSDRGGNSPLHF
TRBJ2-6 | - | - | TRBV6-5 | TGTGCCAGCAGTTCCAGGGGGGTGTTTGGGGCCAACGTCCTGACTTTC | CASSSRGVFGANVLTF
TRBJ2-7 | TRBD2 | - | TRBV5-1 | TGCGCCAGCAGCAGTAGCGGGAGTGGCTACGAGCAGTACTTC | CASSSSGSGYEQYF
TRBJ2-5 | - | - | TRBV4-1 | TGCGCCAGCAGCGAACGTCAGGGGGGTCGAGAGACCCAGTACTTC | CASSERQGGRETQYF
TRBJ2-2 | TRBD1 | - | TRBV7-3 | TGTGCCAGCAGTTTACAGGGGGCGCGCACCGGGGAGCTGTTTTTT | CASSLQGARTGELFF
TRBJ2-5 | - | - | TRBV12-3/TRBV12-4 | TGTGCCAGCAGAGCGGACGGTGAGACCCAGTACTTC | CASRADGETQYF
TRBJ1-4 | - | - | TRBV7-2 | TGTGCCAGCAGCCCCCGGAATGAAAAACTGTTTTTT | CASSPRNEKLFF
TRBJ1-1 | - | - | TRBV13 | TGTGCCAGCAGCTTAGCCGAGAGGAACACTGAAGCTTTCTTT | CASSLAERNTEAFF
TRBJ1-3 | - | - | TRBV2 | TGTGCCAGCAGCGCCGACAGCTACTCTGGAAACACCATATATTTT | CASSADSYSGNTIYF
TRBJ2-3 | TRBD2 | - | TRBV6-5 | TGTGCCAGCAGTTATGCCGGGACTAGCGGCACAGATACGCAGTATTTT | CASSYAGTSGTDTQYF
TRBJ2-1 | - | - | TRBV29-1 | TGCAGCGCCGAAATCGGTGAGCAGTTCTTC | CSAEIGEQFF
TRBJ1-5 | TRBD1 | - | TRBV5-1 | TGCGCCAGCAGCCCGTTGCCTGGACAGGGCGGGCAGCCCCAGCATTTT | CASSPLPGQGGQPQHF
TRBJ2-7 | TRBD2 | - | TRBV4-2 | TGTGCCAGCAGCCAAGGGGCGGGGGGGTACGAGCAGTACTTC | CASSQGAGGYEQYF
TRBJ2-7 | TRBD1 | - | TRBV29-1 | TGCAGCGTTCTCCGGGACAGTAACGAGCAGTACTTC | CSVLRDSNEQYF
TRBJ2-2 | TRBD1 | - | TRBV7-6 | TGTGCCAGCAGACCCGGGACAGGGAGAACCGGGGAGCTGTTTTTT | CASRPGTGRTGELFF
TRBJ2-7 | - | - | TRBV4-1 | TGCGCCAGCAGCCAAGAATCAGGGGCGAAGGAGCAGTACTTC | CASSQESGAKEQYF
TRBJ2-3 | - | - | TRBV2 | TGTGCCACCCTGCGCTGGGAGCAGCGGCGCACAGATACGCAGTATTTT | CATLRWEQRRTDTQYF
TRBJ2-7 | TRBD1 | - | TRBV4-1 | TGCGCCAGCAACTCCGGGACAGGTGGATACGAGCAGTACTTC | CASNSGTGGYEQYF
TRBJ2-1 | - | - | TRBV6-4 | TGTGCCAGCAGTGACTCGGGGGCGGGAGAAATGAATGAGCAGTTCTTC | CASSDSGAGEMNEQFF
TRBJ2-3 | - | few | TRBV7-6 | TGTGCCAGCGCGTGGGAGTGGGGAGATACGCAGTATTTT | CASAWEWGDTQYF
TRBJ2-1 | - | - | TRBV19 | TGTGCCAGTAGTGATAGCATCGACTACAATGAGCAGTTCTTC | CASSDSIDYNEQFF
TRBJ1-2 | - | - | TRBV9 | TGTGCCAGCAGCGTAGGACTCCGGGAGGGTGGGTATGGCTACACCTTC | CASSVGLREGGYGYTF
TRBJ1-2 | TRBD1 | - | TRBV28 | TGTGCCACAAGAACAGGGGGCTCTGGCTACACCTTC | CATRTGGSGYTF
TRBJ1-2 | - | - | TRBV2 | TGTGCCAGCCCCTCCGCGCCGGGGAGTTTCAGCTATGGCTACACCTTC | CASPSAPGSFSYGYTF
TRBJ1-3 | - | - | TRBV3-1/TRBV3-2 | TGTGCCAGCAGCCGATGGGGGGGGAACTCTGGAAACACCATATATTTT | CASSRWGGNSGNTIYF
TRBJ2-7 | TRBD2 | - | TRBV27 | TGTGCCAGCAGTTCAAGCATCACTAGCGGTAGTACCTACGAGCAGTACTTC | CASSSSITSGSTYEQYF
TRBJ1-4 | - | - | TRBV7-2 | TGTGCCAGCAGCTTAAGCCGCCGGCCAGGGGAAAAACTGTTTTTT | CASSLSRRPGEKLFF